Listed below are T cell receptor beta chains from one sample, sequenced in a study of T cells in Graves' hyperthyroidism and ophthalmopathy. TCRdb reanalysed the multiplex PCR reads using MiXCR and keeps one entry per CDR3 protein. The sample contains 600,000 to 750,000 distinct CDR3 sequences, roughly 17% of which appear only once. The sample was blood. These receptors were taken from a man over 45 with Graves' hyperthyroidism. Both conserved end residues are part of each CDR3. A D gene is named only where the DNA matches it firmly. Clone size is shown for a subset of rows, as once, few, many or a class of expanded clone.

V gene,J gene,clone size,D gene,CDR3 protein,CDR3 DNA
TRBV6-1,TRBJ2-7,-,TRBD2,CASSDGLAGIVHEQYF,TGTGCCAGCAGTGATGGACTAGCGGGAATTGTACACGAGCAGTACTTC
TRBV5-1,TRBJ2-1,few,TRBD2,CASSFGASGFRNEQFF,TGCGCCAGCAGCTTTGGGGCTAGCGGTTTCCGAAATGAGCAGTTCTTC
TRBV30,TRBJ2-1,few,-,CAWSLLGHEQFF,TGTGCCTGGAGTCTTTTGGGGCATGAGCAGTTCTTC
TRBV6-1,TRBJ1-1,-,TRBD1,CASSGSGGYTEAFF,TGTGCCAGCAGTGGGTCAGGGGGGTACACTGAAGCTTTCTTT
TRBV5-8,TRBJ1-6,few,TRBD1,CASSSYTGGHNSPLHF,TGTGCCAGCAGCTCGTATACAGGGGGACATAATTCACCCCTCCACTTT
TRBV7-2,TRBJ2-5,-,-,CASSLMSVLQETQYF,TGTGCCAGCAGCTTAATGTCAGTACTACAAGAGACCCAGTACTTC
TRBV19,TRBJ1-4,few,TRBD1,CASSGGQGRGEKLFF,TGTGCCAGTAGCGGAGGACAGGGCAGGGGTGAAAAACTGTTTTTT
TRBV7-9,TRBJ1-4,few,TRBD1,CASSPDRGRPGEKLFF,TGTGCCAGCAGCCCGGACAGGGGGCGCCCCGGTGAAAAACTGTTTTTT
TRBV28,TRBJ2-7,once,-,CASAPLKVREQYF,TGTGCCAGCGCTCCCCTGAAAGTCAGGGAGCAGTACTTC
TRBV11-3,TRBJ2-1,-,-,CASSLAGAATVNEQFF,TGTGCCAGCAGCTTAGCAGGAGCGGCCACGGTCAATGAGCAGTTCTTC
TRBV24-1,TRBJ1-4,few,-,CATSREGEKLFF,TGTGCCACCAGCAGGGAGGGAGAAAAACTGTTTTTT
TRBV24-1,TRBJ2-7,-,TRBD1,CATSDLGTGGRSEQYF,TGTGCCACCAGTGATTTAGGGACAGGGGGCAGGAGCGAGCAGTACTTC
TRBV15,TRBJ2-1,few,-,CATSSFAVYNEQFF,TGTGCCACCAGCAGCTTCGCGGTATACAATGAGCAGTTCTTC
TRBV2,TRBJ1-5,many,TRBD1,CASSSTGTGTYSNQPQHF,TGTGCCAGCAGTTCAACCGGGACAGGGACCTATAGCAATCAGCCCCAGCATTTT
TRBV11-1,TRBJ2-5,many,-,CASSLSSAKPQETQYF,TGTGCCAGCAGCTTAAGTTCGGCCAAACCCCAAGAGACCCAGTACTTC
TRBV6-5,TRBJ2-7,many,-,CASSYGGTETYEQYF,TGTGCCAGCAGTTACGGGGGGACGGAAACCTACGAGCAGTACTTC
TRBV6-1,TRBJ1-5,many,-,CASSEIIIRPIHSNQPQHF,TGTGCCAGCAGTGAAATTATCATTAGGCCGATTCATAGCAATCAGCCCCAGCATTTT
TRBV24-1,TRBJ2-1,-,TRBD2,CATDAGGPNEQFF,TGTGCCACCGATGCGGGAGGGCCTAATGAGCAGTTCTTC
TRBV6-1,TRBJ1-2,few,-,CASSHSKFNYGYTF,TGTGCCAGCAGCCACAGTAAATTCAACTATGGCTACACCTTC
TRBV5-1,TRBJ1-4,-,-,CASSLRREAGTNEKLFF,TGCGCCAGCAGCCTGCGCAGGGAAGCGGGGACTAATGAAAAACTGTTTTTT
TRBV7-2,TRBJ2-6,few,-,CASSLVSSGANVLTF,TGTGCCAGCAGCTTAGTTAGCTCTGGGGCCAACGTCCTGACTTTC
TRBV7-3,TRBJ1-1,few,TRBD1,CASSLIPVGQGAAEAFF,TGTGCCAGCAGCTTAATCCCGGTCGGTCAGGGGGCCGCTGAAGCTTTCTTT
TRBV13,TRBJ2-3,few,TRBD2,CASRKLGTRDTDTQYF,TGTGCCAGCAGGAAGCTAGGGACTAGAGACACAGATACGCAGTATTTT
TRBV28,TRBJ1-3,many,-,CASSFGASGNTIYF,TGTGCCAGCAGTTTCGGCGCATCAGGAAACACCATATATTTT
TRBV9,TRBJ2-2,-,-,CASSPLAGELFF,TGTGCCAGCAGCCCCTTGGCCGGGGAGCTGTTTTTT
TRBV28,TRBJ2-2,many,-,CASRGHNTGELFF,TGTGCCAGCCGCGGACATAACACCGGGGAGCTGTTTTTT
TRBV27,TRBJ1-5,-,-,CASSLSGYNQPQHF,TGTGCCAGCAGTTTAAGTGGCTACAATCAGCCCCAGCATTTT
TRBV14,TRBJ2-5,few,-,CASSLNPRPQETQYF,TGTGCCAGCAGCTTGAATCCTAGGCCCCAAGAGACCCAGTACTTC
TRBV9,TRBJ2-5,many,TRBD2,CASSVGNGGGQETQYF,TGTGCCAGCAGCGTAGGTAATGGGGGGGGACAAGAGACCCAGTACTTC
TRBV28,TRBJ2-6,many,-,CASSSPGDSGANVLTF,TGTGCCAGCAGCAGCCCAGGAGACTCTGGGGCCAACGTCCTGACTTTC
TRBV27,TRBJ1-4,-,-,CASSLPGEKLFF,TGTGCCAGCAGTCTCCCCGGTGAAAAACTGTTTTTT
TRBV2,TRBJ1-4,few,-,CASSELGGTNEKLFF,TGTGCCAGCAGTGAACTTGGAGGGACTAATGAAAAACTGTTTTTT
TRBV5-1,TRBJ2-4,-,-,CASSLVGAGNIQYF,TGCGCCAGCAGCTTGGTAGGGGCCGGAAACATTCAGTACTTC
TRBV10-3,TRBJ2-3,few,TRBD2,CAISAPTSGINTQYF,TGTGCCATCAGTGCTCCGACTAGCGGGATTAATACGCAGTATTTT
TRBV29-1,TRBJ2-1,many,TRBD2,CSAPLTSGLYNEQFF,TGCAGCGCCCCGCTGACTAGCGGGTTATACAATGAGCAGTTCTTC
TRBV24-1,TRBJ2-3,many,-,CATSGGGAPNTDTQYF,TGTGCCACCAGTGGAGGGGGAGCCCCCAACACAGATACGCAGTATTTT
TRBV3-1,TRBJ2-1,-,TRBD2,CASSQRRLAGGRANEQFF,TGTGCCAGCAGCCAGCGTAGGCTAGCGGGAGGCAGGGCCAATGAGCAGTTCTTC
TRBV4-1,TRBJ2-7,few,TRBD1,CASSQDPQGWSRGNEQYF,TGCGCCAGCAGCCAAGATCCTCAGGGGTGGTCCAGGGGGAACGAGCAGTACTTC
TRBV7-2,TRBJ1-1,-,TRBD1,CASSPRGAGASTDAFF,TGTGCCAGCAGCCCCAGGGGGGCAGGGGCGAGCACTGACGCTTTCTTT
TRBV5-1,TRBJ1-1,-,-,CASTRRGRQENTEAFF,TGCGCCAGCACCCGGAGGGGGAGACAAGAGAACACTGAAGCTTTCTTT
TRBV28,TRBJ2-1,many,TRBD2,CASSQTSGRAYNEQFF,TGTGCCAGCAGTCAAACTAGCGGGAGGGCCTACAATGAGCAGTTCTTC
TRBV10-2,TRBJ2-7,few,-,CASSEVHWEQYF,TGCGCCAGCAGTGAAGTACACTGGGAGCAGTACTTC
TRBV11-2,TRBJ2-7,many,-,CASSSKPGTWDEQYF,TGTGCCAGCAGCTCAAAACCTGGGACATGGGACGAGCAGTACTTC
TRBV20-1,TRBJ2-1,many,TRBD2,CSARLTTSGSYNEQFF,TGCAGTGCTAGACTCACGACTAGCGGTTCCTACAATGAGCAGTTCTTC
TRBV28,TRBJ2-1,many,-,CASTPSSYNEQFF,TGTGCCAGCACCCCTAGTTCCTACAATGAGCAGTTCTTC
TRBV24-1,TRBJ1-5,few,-,CATSDLRVTSQPQHF,TGTGCCACCAGTGACTTAAGGGTGACTAGTCAGCCCCAGCATTTT